This is a list of T cell receptor beta chains from one sample in a study of blood T cell repertoires in COVID-19. Sequencing used immunoSEQ multiplex PCR; TCRdb keeps in-frame clones, though not all of them. The table includes fewer than 300,000 clones, about nine tenths detected once. Sample: PBMCs or T cells enriched from blood (not recorded which). The receptors stem from a woman aged 25 to 45 who had recovered from COVID-19. Each CDR3 is given with its conserved first and last residue.

V	length	CDR3
TRBV11-2	14	CASRLAGGTDTQYF
TRBV19	12	CASSAGFGEQFF
TRBV14	16	CASSQDGRAPNQPQHF
TRBV28	14	CASSPAGGQETQYF
TRBV5-6	16	CASSKDHWREKYEQYF
TRBV15	14	CATSREGGRGNRYF
TRBV19	13	CASSSQGGGPQHF
TRBV7-2	17	CASSSFTSGRGKNIQYF
TRBV3-1/TRBV3-2	13	CASSQDRRSEQFF
TRBV7-2	13	CASSLASGNEQFF
TRBV28	14	CASSGTGFTDTQYF
TRBV28	15	CASSLASGRTNEQFF
TRBV9	13	CASSVVSGSEQFF
TRBV28	17	CASSLIQGVRTNEKLFF
TRBV6-5	14	CASSKQVKYGELFF
TRBV7-3	13	CASSARGNTEAFF
TRBV5-1	15	CASSSSGQGTDTQYF
TRBV9	15	CASSVTSGRYNEQFF
TRBV9	15	CASRQTGGQNTEAFF
TRBV19	17	CASNTGAGGPQGGELFF
TRBV7-9	13	CASSTGGDTEAFF
TRBV12-3/TRBV12-4	12	CASSFSGGIQYF
TRBV28	14	CASSLTGGSYEQYF
TRBV5-6	12	CASSLGQGEQYF
TRBV7-9	14	CASSLNQGGREQYF
TRBV7-2	15	CASSGGGRINSPLHF
TRBV28	16	CASSLSGGTPQETQYF
TRBV28	13	CASSWTAPRELFF
TRBV7-2	15	CASSLVGGVFHEQYF
TRBV19	14	CASRKQGSNQPQHF
TRBV28	15	CASSSRGQWGAGYTF
TRBV25-1	15	CASSRPGQGTDTQYF
TRBV11-2	18	CASSSRGHSYDLVYEQYF
TRBV19	14	CASSIQGVHNEQFF
TRBV19	15	CASCRGAGATDTQYF
TRBV19	14	CASSPRGGQETQYF
TRBV7-2	17	CASSLAGLAGSWDEQYF
TRBV19	14	CASSIAFSSYEQYF
TRBV4-2	15	CASSHRTGGYTEAFF
TRBV6-5	14	CASSLSGGRFGYTF
TRBV28	13	CASSPSFTGELFF
TRBV10-2	13	CASRDRGHNEQFF
TRBV7-2	12	CASSSPNGEQFF
TRBV6-5	12	CASSWATGELFF
TRBV5-6	15	CASSHLAEGTGELFF
TRBV2	15	CASSDGLRPGEKLFF
TRBV15	14	CATSRLGRDYEQYF
TRBV5-1	15	CASSTGLAESYEQYF
TRBV10-3	22	CAISESRRFGLQGNPTNNEQFF